This TCR beta chain appears in the sequencing data of a study of cytomegalovirus exposure and HLA in healthy donors. Whole-study results and caveats: A later analysis linked a missense DCLRE1C variant to TCR beta V- and J-gene trimming. HLA allele associations emerged for about 18,000 TCR beta sequences in a later analysis, at 0.05 false discovery rate.

The V gene's germline CDR1 is MGHRA and CDR2 YSYEKL. The CDR3 has 14 residues. Researchers ran the PCR with 60 Vbeta and 13 Jbeta primers. Profiled with immunoSEQ multiplex PCR; TCRdb holds only in-frame clones, not every one. The data contain roughly 190,000 clones, roughly 80% of them seen just once; the ten biggest clones take up over 2%. Points on this clone: Its target is not known.

This clonotype was sampled from a woman younger than 45 in good health and CMV-seropositive. J is TRBJ2-5 and V is TRBV4-1; 11 bases match TRBD2. The J call may be incorrect, as the DNA end agrees better with TRBJ2-7. Sequencing was performed on PBMCs. The CDR3: CASSMGLADHEQYF. CDR3 coding DNA: TGCGCCAGCAGCATGGGACTAGCGGACCACGAGCAGTACTTC.